This TCR beta chain came from a study of monozygotic twins with inflammatory bowel disease. Germline V gene sequence: CDR1 ENHRY, CDR2 SYGVKD. The CDR3 spans 14 residues. With the 5' RACE reads reprocessed, TCRdb shows one record per CDR3 protein and no DNA. The sample table sets out some 330,000 distinct CDR3 sequences. This clonotype was sampled from a human donor with ulcerative colitis or Crohn's disease, or a healthy co-twin of an affected twin (not recorded which). The chain recombines TRBV10-3 with TRBJ2-7; there is no DNA to check the TCRdb D call of TRBD1. Sample: blood. The CDR3 loop is CAISEGQGTYEQYF.